Below, 10 T cell receptor beta chains from the same sample are listed, as sequenced in a study of metastatic and nonmetastatic thyroid tumors. TCRdb re-called clones via MiXCR from the PCR reads. There are 80,000 to 85,000 clones in the sample; 12% occur only once, and roughly 8.2% lies in the top ten. Before thyroid surgery, none of the patients had received any treatment. Sequenced material: tumor tissue. The receptors were sampled from a female donor with papillary thyroid cancer or a benign thyroid nodule (not recorded which). Some clones in this sample may be carry-over from other donors' samples.

This clone was counted many times. Other DNA sequences in the same sample also yield this CDR3. The CDR3 DNA follows: TGTGCCAGCAGGGGACTAGGGGAGACCCAGTACTTC. Translating it yields CASRGLGETQYF. The chain has TRBV2 and TRBJ2-5, with 8 bases matching TRBD2. Germline V gene sequence: CDR1 SNHLY, CDR2 FYNNEI. This CDR3 has 12 residues. J was trimmed by 5 bases and V by 6 bases; bases with no gene match: 2.

This clone appeared a few times. This sequence may be a read error, since a much larger clone differs from it by one base. The chain uses TRBV2 and TRBJ1-2; no definite D call. The length of the CDR3 is 12 residues. The ends were cut back, 7 bases at V and 8 bases at J, with 14 bases in the middle. Per the germline V gene, CDR1 is SNHLY and CDR2 is FYNNEI. DNA of the CDR3: TGTGCCAGCATGCACTCTTCTTACGGCTACACCTTC. The encoded protein is CASMHSSYGYTF.

This clone was counted ten times or more. The V call is TRBV19, the J call TRBJ1-2; 9 nucleotides agree with TRBD1. Germline lookup yields CDR1 LNHDA and CDR2 SQIVND (reference sequence). V shed 6 bases and J 3 bases; nucleotides not matched to a gene: 5. This CDR3 spans 14 amino acids. The CDR3: CASSKDRGDYGYTF. The DNA of the CDR3 is TGTGCCAGTAGCAAGGACAGGGGTGACTATGGCTACACCTTC.

A few counts support this clone. This chain links TRBV10-1 with TRBJ2-1; 13 bases align to TRBD2. Germline CDR1 reads WNHNN; CDR2 reads SYGVQD (reference sequence). CDR3 length: 16 amino acids. Trimming at V came to 8 bases and at J to 4 bases, leaving 8 bases not matched to a gene. CDR3 nucleotide sequence: TGCGCCAGCCCAGGCACTAGCGGGAGGGTGTACAATGAGCAGTTCTTC. Its protein product is CASPGTSGRVYNEQFF.

This clone has a count of ten or more. This chain joins TRBV2 and TRBJ1-1; a weak D match, TRBD1 (6 bases). V was shortened by 8 bases and J by 3 bases, with 22 bases between the two germline ends. Germline CDR1 SNHLY, CDR2 FYNNEI. The CDR3 has 16 amino acids. CDR3 sequence (DNA): TGTGCCAGCGTGGGGAGCCGACGGAGGGGGTACACTGAAGCTTTCTTT. Protein product: CASVGSRRRGYTEAFF.

This clone was detected many times. The chain carries TRBV2 and TRBJ2-5; tentatively, D is TRBD1 (5 bases). This CDR3 is built from 13 residues. Trimming removed 7 bases at V and 5 bases at J, with 14 bases between. The germline V gene encodes CDR1 SNHLY and CDR2 FYNNEI. CDR3 in amino acids: CASTDSLLETQYF. CDR3 bases: TGTGCCAGCACCGACAGTCTTCTTGAGACCCAGTACTTC.

This clone has at least ten counts. This sequence joins TRBV5-1 and TRBJ2-1; unclear D gene. Germline CDR1 and CDR2: SGHRS and YFSETQ. The V end was cut by 2 bases, the J end by 10 bases, with 13 bases between. The CDR3 covers 13 residues. The CDR3 sequence is CASSLSVSSEQFF. Written as DNA, the CDR3 is TGCGCCAGCAGCTTATCCGTTAGTTCGGAGCAGTTCTTC.

On this clone itself: A much more abundant neighbour one base away suggests this may be a read error. The same CDR3 arises from other DNA sequences in this sample as well. The V gene is TRBV14, the J gene TRBJ2-5; D is unresolved. The CDR3 extends over 15 amino acids. Germline V gene lookup returns CDR1 SGHDN and CDR2 FVKESK. The CDR3 DNA sequence: TGTGCCAGCAGCCAAGCTAATACCATTCAAGAGACACAGTACTTC. Translation: CASSQANTIQETQYF.

In its sample, this clone was seen a few times. This may stem from a read error, because a much larger clone lies one nucleotide away. The chain couples TRBV2 to TRBJ2-2, with D unresolved. Per germline, CDR1 SNHLY and CDR2 FYNNEI. V lost 6 bases to trimming and J lost 6 bases, with 11 bases between them. This CDR3 region has 13 residues. CDR3 sequence: CASRSHGPGELFF. The CDR3 region has the DNA TGTGCCAGCAGGTCCCATGGGCCCGGGGAGCTGTTTTTT.

At least ten counts were recorded for this clone. The chain carries TRBV30 and TRBJ1-4, with TRBD1 matching 8 bases. CDR3 length equals 15 residues. The germline V gene encodes CDR1 GTSNPN and CDR2 SVGIG (reference sequence). The V gene end was trimmed by 2 bases and the J gene end by 3 bases; junction bases not matched to a gene: 5. The CDR3 region has the DNA TGTGCCTGGAGTAAACAGGGGGAAGCTAATGAAAAACTGTTTTTT. Translating it yields CAWSKQGEANEKLFF.